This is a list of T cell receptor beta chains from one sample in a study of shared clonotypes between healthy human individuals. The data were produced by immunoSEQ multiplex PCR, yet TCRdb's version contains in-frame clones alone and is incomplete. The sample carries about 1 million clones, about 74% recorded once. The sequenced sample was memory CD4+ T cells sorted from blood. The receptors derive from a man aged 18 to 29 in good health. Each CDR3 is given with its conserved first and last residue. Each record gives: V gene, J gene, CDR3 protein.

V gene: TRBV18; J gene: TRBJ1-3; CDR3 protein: CASSPRVRVSSGNTIYF
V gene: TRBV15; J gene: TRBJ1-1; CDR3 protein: CATSRDVGTTEAFF
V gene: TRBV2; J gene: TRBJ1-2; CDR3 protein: CASKDSSYGYTF
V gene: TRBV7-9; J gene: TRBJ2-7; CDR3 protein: CASSLTGYEQYF
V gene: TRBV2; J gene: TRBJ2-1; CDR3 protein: CASRGFSGSSSYNEQFF
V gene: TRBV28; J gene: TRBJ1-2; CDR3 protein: CASSLGGQGWAEDGYTF
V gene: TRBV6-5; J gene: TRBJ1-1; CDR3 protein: CASSFSGQGNTEAFF
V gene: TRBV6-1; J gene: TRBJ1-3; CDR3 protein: CASSEAVGARGNTIYF
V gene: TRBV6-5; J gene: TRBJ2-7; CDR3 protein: CASSYRGHSYEQYF
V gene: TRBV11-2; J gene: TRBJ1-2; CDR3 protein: CASTGQPNYGYTF
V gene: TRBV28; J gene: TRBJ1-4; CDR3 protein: CASSLPTGGGGEKLFF
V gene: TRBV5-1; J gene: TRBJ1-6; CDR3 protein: CASSLGGIYSPLHF
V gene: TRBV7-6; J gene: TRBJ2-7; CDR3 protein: CASSNTFSGSSYEQYF
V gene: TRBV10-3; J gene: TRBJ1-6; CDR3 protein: CAVPGQQFISSYNSPLHF
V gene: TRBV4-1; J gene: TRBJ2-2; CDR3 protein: CASSPPGLAGYFAGELFF
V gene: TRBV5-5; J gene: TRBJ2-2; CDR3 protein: CASSLRLPPGELFF
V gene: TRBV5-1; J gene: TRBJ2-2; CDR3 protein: CASSPSGSGTGELFF
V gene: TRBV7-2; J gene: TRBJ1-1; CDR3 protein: CASSPPLVEAFF
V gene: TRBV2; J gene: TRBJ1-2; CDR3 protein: CASSAQGRNRGDTF
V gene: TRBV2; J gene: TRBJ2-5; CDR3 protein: CASSRSSGETQYF
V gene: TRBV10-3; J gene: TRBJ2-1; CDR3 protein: CAISPGESYNEQFF
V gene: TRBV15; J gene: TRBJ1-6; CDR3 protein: CATKGQGSTPLHF
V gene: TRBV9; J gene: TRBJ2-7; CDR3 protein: CASSVEGRTYEQYF